Each of the 24 T cell receptor beta chains below was sequenced from the same sample in a study of post-analysis software for immune sequencing data. General observations from the study: Compared with controls, patients had more of five TRBV segments, including TRBV5-6, TRBV5-1 and TRBV20-1.

No antigen is known for these receptors. Researchers reported that TCR beta cDNA libraries carried unique molecular identifiers. TCRdb called the PCR reads again in MiXCR, with one record for every CDR3 protein. The repertoire holds hundreds of thousands of distinct CDR3 sequences, around 40% seen once, with 1.5% to 2% in the top ten. The specimen sequenced was blood. The receptors were gathered from a girl aged 10 to 17 with multiple sclerosis.

The V call is TRBV2, the J call TRBJ2-4; D uncertain. The DNA end is more similar to TRBJ2-5, so the J call may be wrong. This CDR3 spans 13 amino acids. The germline CDR1 and CDR2 sequences are SNHLY and FYNNEI. The CDR3 protein is CASSEAPRETQYF. CDR3 bases: TGTGCCAGCAGTGAAGCCCCACGGGAGACCCAGTACTTC.

The J gene is TRBJ2-2, the V gene TRBV2, with 10 bases fitting TRBD1. This CDR3 has 12 residues. Looked up from germline, CDR1 is SNHLY and CDR2 is FYNNEI. Losses at the gene ends were 10 bases for V and 6 bases for J; bases not matched to a gene: 2. In nucleotides, the CDR3 is TGTGCCACTGGACAGGGGGCCGGGGAGCTGTTTTTT. Protein: CATGQGAGELFF.

The rearrangement joins TRBV20-1 to TRBJ2-7; TRBD2 matches 8 bases. Germline V gene data show CDR1 as DFQATT and CDR2 as SNEGSKA (reference sequence). V lost 3 bases and J lost 0; bases outside the gene matches: 4. CDR3 size: 14 residues. CDR3 amino acids: CSASERGFSYEQYF. In DNA, the CDR3 is TGCAGTGCTAGCGAGCGGGGGTTCTCCTACGAGCAGTACTTC.

This clonotype appeared a few times. This sequence joins TRBV5-4 and TRBJ2-6; 7 positions agree with TRBD1. V shed 3 bases, J shed 4 bases, and the junction held 4 bases outside the gene matches. The CDR3 is 15 residues long. CDR1 is SGHNT and CDR2 is YYREEE in the germline V gene (reference sequence). CDR3 DNA: TGTGCCAGCAGCTCTACAGGGGACGGGGCCAACGTCCTGACTTTC. This encodes CASSSTGDGANVLTF.

As for this clonotype: One end of the junction fails to match germline, which may point to a read error. The J gene is TRBJ1-5, the V gene TRBV6-2 or TRBV6-3; 8 nucleotides align to TRBD1. Germline V gene sequence: CDR1 MNHEY, CDR2 SVGEGT. The CDR3 extends over 14 amino acids. CDR3 coding DNA: TGTGCCAGCAGTGACAGGGGTAACAATCAGCCCCGGCATTTT. Translation gives CASSDRGNNQPRHF.

This chain uses TRBV29-1 with TRBJ1-1, with TRBD1 as a possible D gene (6 bases). Deletions cut 8 bases from V and 6 bases from J, with 19 bases between. Germline V gene sequence: CDR1 SQVTM, CDR2 ANQGSEA. CDR3 length: 13 amino acids. The CDR3 spells CSLGGGGGAEAFF. In nucleotides, the CDR3 is TGCAGCCTAGGCGGGGGCGGAGGGGCTGAAGCTTTCTTT.

The chain carries TRBV12-3 or TRBV12-4 and TRBJ1-1, with 7 nucleotides matching TRBD1. This CDR3 has 15 residues. Unmatched junction bases numbered 7, after V lost 4 bases and J lost 2 bases. CDR3 sequence (DNA): TGTGCCAGCAGTTCCACCCGACAGGGCAACACTGAAGCTTTCTTT. This codes for CASSSTRQGNTEAFF.

Remarks on this clonotype: At one end the junction does not follow the germline gene, possibly because of a read error. The chain has TRBV7-2 and TRBJ2-3, with D tentatively TRBD1 or TRBD2 (5 bases each). CDR1 is SGHTA and CDR2 is FQGNSA in the germline V gene. CDR3 length equals 14 residues. CDR3 DNA sequence: TGTGCCAGCAGCTTTGAGGGGATCACAGATACGCGGTATTTT. Translated, it gives CASSFEGITDTRYF.

The chain is built from TRBV20-1 and TRBJ1-1; 7 bases line up with TRBD1. Trimming cost V 6 bases and J 3 bases; bases outside gene matches: 19. CDR3 length: 17 amino acids. Germline V gives CDR1 DFQATT, CDR2 SNEGSKA (reference sequence). Here the CDR3 reads CSAVPGQRARADTEAFF. The CDR3 DNA is TGCAGTGCAGTCCCGGGACAGCGGGCTAGGGCGGACACTGAAGCTTTCTTT.

V usage is TRBV20-1 and J usage is TRBJ2-5, with D possibly being TRBD2 (5 bases). The CDR3 sequence is 12 residues long. Trimming shortened V by 6 bases and J by 5 bases, and 13 bases separated the two germline ends. CDR1 is DFQATT, CDR2 SNEGSKA, per germline (reference sequence). In nucleotides, the CDR3 is TGCAGTGCAACTAGTTCCAGTGAGACCCAGTACTTC. This gives the protein CSATSSSETQYF.

Concerning this clonotype: With a much larger clone just one base away, this may be a read error. V and J are TRBV10-3 and TRBJ2-1; 9 bases are a match to TRBD1. Germline values: CDR1 ENHRY, CDR2 SYGVKD. The CDR3 contains 17 residues. The CDR3, as DNA: TGTGCCATCAGTCCCCGGACAGGGGCCCCCGGCTACAATGGGCAGTTCTTC. Translating gives CAISPRTGAPGYNGQFF.

V is TRBV6-1 and J is TRBJ2-1, with TRBD2 matching over 9 bases. CDR3 length equals 12 residues. The germline V gene has CDR1 MNHNS and CDR2 SASEGT. V was clipped by 3 bases and J by 15 bases; unmatched bases: 6. CDR3 sequence reads: CASSERGGPPFF. The DNA for the CDR3 is TGTGCCAGCAGTGAGCGGGGGGGCCCCCCGTTCTTC.

This chain uses TRBV6-5 with TRBJ1-1; D is ambiguous. Trimming left V 2 bases short and J 5 bases short, with 9 bases between. The CDR3 spans 13 residues. Germline assignment: CDR1 MNHEY and CDR2 SVGAGI. The CDR3 sequence: CASSYRVETEAFF. In DNA, the CDR3 is TGTGCCAGCAGTTACCGGGTAGAAACTGAAGCTTTCTTT.

This chain uses TRBV3-1 with TRBJ2-5, with 8 bases that match TRBD1. The end of the DNA fits TRBJ2-7 better, so the J call may be wrong. Germline V CDR1 and CDR2: LGHDT, YNNKEL (reference sequence). The CDR3 contains 15 residues. The CDR3 here is CASSQDAGRGREQYF. DNA for the CDR3: TGTGCCAGCAGCCAAGATGCAGGCAGGGGGCGCGAGCAGTACTTC.

This clonotype was counted between two and nine times. The chain links TRBV20-1 to TRBJ2-1; 12 nucleotides agree with TRBD2. The V and J ends lost 3 bases and 5 bases, in that order; junction bases with no gene match: 2. CDR1 is DFQATT and CDR2 is SNEGSKA in the germline V gene (reference sequence). The CDR3 runs 14 residues. This chain's CDR3 is CSARSSGGDNEQFF. The CDR3, as DNA: TGCAGTGCTAGGTCTAGCGGGGGGGACAATGAGCAGTTCTTC.

This chain connects TRBV7-8 to TRBJ2-3; 7 nucleotides align to TRBD2. Germline CDR1 SGHVS, CDR2 FQNEAQ. The CDR3 loop spans 15 amino acids. Trimming cost V 8 bases and J 6 bases; bases outside gene matches: 14. CDR3: CASGGPSGHGDTQYF. CDR3 DNA: TGTGCCAGCGGTGGTCCTAGCGGACACGGCGATACGCAGTATTTT.

V gene TRBV12-3 or TRBV12-4 combines with J gene TRBJ1-4; 8 nucleotides align to TRBD1. V trimming: 6 bases; J trimming: 6 bases; junction bases outside the gene matches: 12. The CDR3 runs 16 residues. The CDR3 DNA sequence: TGTGCCAGCAGCCGAGACCCGTCAGGGGGCCATGAAAAACTGTTTTTT. It encodes CASSRDPSGGHEKLFF.

The chain's CDR3 is CASRWGPNQPQHF. The CDR3 DNA reads TGTGCCAGCAGATGGGGGCCCAATCAGCCCCAGCATTTT. The chain links TRBV6-5 to TRBJ1-5; tentatively, D is TRBD1 (6 bases). Germline-derived CDR1 and CDR2 are MNHEY and SVGAGI. V lost 6 bases to trimming and J lost 3 bases, with 9 bases between them. The CDR3 loop spans 13 amino acids.

This clonotype was detected only a few times. The V and J genes are TRBV29-1 and TRBJ1-2; no firm D call. The CDR3 covers 13 residues. Trimming cost V 4 bases and J 0 bases, with 9 bases left between them. Per germline, CDR1 SQVTM and CDR2 ANQGSEA. The CDR3 sequence: CSVGTQPNYGYTF. Here the CDR3 DNA reads TGCAGCGTTGGAACACAGCCTAACTATGGCTACACCTTC.

This clonotype was counted only a few times. The CDR3 DNA reads as TGCAGTGCTAGTGCCGGGGAGAACACTGAAGCTTTCTTT. This encodes CSASAGENTEAFF. V and J are TRBV20-1 and TRBJ1-1, with D unclear. The V end lost 3 bases, the J end lost 1 base, and 9 bases lay between the germline ends. This CDR3 has 13 residues. Germline CDR1 DFQATT, CDR2 SNEGSKA (reference sequence).

This clonotype was observed a few times. The V and J genes are TRBV6-5 and TRBJ2-5, with 7 bases matching TRBD1. Trimming cost V 7 bases and J 12 bases; bases outside gene matches: 23. The germline V gene encodes CDR1 MNHEY and CDR2 SVGAGI. The CDR3 totals 16 residues. Here the CDR3 DNA reads TGTGCCAGCACCCAAGAAGGGGGCGCCGTCGGGAAAGTAGAGTACTTC. Protein: CASTQEGGAVGKVEYF.

CDR3 DNA: TGTGCCATCATGGCCTTTTTGAACACTGAAGCTTTCTTT. As protein: CAIMAFLNTEAFF. The V call is TRBV10-3, the J call TRBJ1-1; D unresolved. The germline CDR1 and CDR2 sequences are ENHRY and SYGVKD. The CDR3 runs 13 residues. V was cut by 7 bases and J by 0 bases, with 9 bases left in between.

J is TRBJ1-2 and V is TRBV11-2; D may be TRBD1 (5 bases). CDR3 size: 16 residues. V was cut by 5 bases and J by 2 bases, with 18 bases left in between. Germline assignment: CDR1 SGHAT and CDR2 FQNNGV. The CDR3 reads CASSPIEGPSNYGYTF. The CDR3 bases are TGTGCCAGCAGCCCAATAGAGGGGCCCTCGAACTATGGCTACACCTTC.

The chain has TRBV6-1 and TRBJ2-7; the D gene is possibly TRBD1 (5 bases). Germline V gene lookup returns CDR1 MNHNS and CDR2 SASEGT. The CDR3 has 15 residues. The V and J ends lost 7 bases and 0 bases respectively, with 16 bases between them. CDR3 DNA sequence: TGTGCCAGCACCATAAGGGGTTCTTCCTCCTACGAGCAGTACTTC. It specifies CASTIRGSSSYEQYF.